This T cell receptor (beta chain) was recovered during a study of beta chain features in type 1 diabetes. At the level of the study: The samples had around 100 million sorted cells examined in all.

The CDR3 is made up of 15 amino acids. Per the germline V gene, CDR1 is SGDLS and CDR2 is YYNGEE. V lost 0 bases, J lost 1 base, and 10 bases lay in between. To note about this clone: Its antigen remains unknown.

Every isolated RNA sample was fully reverse transcribed, so sequencing captured expressed TCRB transcripts. Assay used: immunoSEQ multiplex PCR; TCRdb lists only in-frame clones, some missing. The table lists hundreds of thousands of clones, about a tenth of them singletons. Study findings and constraints: Across all four CD4+ subsets, people with type 1 diabetes showed modestly shorter TCRB CDR3s.

The sample taken for sequencing was central memory CD4+ T cells from blood. The clonotype originates from a man aged 25 to 45 with type 1 diabetes. This sequence joins TRBV9 and TRBJ2-5; possible D gene TRBD1, 5 bases. Here the CDR3 reads CASSVGQSTQETQYF. The CDR3 region has the DNA TGTGCCAGCAGCGTAGGACAGTCAACCCAAGAGACCCAGTACTTC.